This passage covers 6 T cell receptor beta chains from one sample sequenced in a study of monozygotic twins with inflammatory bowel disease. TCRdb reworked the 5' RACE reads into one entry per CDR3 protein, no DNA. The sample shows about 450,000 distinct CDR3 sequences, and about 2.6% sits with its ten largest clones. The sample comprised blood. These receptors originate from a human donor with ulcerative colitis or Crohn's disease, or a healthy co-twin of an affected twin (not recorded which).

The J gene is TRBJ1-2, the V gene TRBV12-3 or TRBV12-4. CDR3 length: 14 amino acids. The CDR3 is CASSPSGNNYGYTF.

CDR3 amino acids: CASSSTGVGGYTF. This chain uses TRBV5-5 with TRBJ1-2; TCRdb lists TRBD1, though no DNA is available to test this call. CDR1 SGHKS and CDR2 YYEKEE come from the germline V gene (reference sequence). This CDR3 comprises 13 residues.

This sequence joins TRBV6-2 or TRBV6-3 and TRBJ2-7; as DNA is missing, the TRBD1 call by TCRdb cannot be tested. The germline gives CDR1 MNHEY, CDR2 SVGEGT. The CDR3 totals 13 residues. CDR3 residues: CASSAGHPYEQYF.

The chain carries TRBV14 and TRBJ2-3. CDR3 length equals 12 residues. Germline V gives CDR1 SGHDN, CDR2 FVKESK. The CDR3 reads CASSQDRRTQYF.

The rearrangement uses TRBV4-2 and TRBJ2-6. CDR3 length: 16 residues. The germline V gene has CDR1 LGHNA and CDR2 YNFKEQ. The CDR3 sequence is CASSQAQGTGANVLTF.

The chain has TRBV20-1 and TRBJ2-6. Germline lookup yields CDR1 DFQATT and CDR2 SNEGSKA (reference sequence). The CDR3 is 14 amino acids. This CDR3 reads CSALSGAGANVLTF.